This TCR beta chain was found in a study of blood T cell repertoires in COVID-19. Study summary: Sites across the United States, Italy and Spain contributed samples from acute and convalescent COVID-19. T cells, B-cell-depleted T cells, or PBMCs supplied cDNA or gDNA.

In its sample, this clone was seen once. The ends were cut back, 0 bases at V and 5 bases at J, with 11 bases in the middle. This CDR3 comprises 14 residues. The germline gives CDR1 SGDLS, CDR2 YYNGEE. In the authors' methods: Using reference gene primer amplification, nucleated cell counts were estimated. Sequencing was performed with immunoSEQ multiplex PCR; in TCRdb, only in-frame clones are kept and a portion is missing. V, J and clone size are taken as reported in that table, and D and trimming were inferred from the DNA itself. The sample lists just over 300,000 clones, about 85% seen once, with more than 2% in the top ten.

This receptor was obtained from a man between 18 and 35 years old with active or convalescent COVID-19. Sequenced sample: peripheral blood. The chain carries TRBV9 and TRBJ2-5; D perhaps matches TRBD1 (5 bases). The CDR3 loop reads CASSVGSKGETQYF. CDR3 coding DNA: TGTGCCAGCAGCGTAGGTTCTAAGGGGGAGACCCAGTACTTC.